This T cell receptor beta chain was identified in a study of CD8+ T cells in alopecia areata. Isolated RNA was reverse transcribed into cDNA used as the sequencing template. The repertoire was sequenced with immunoSEQ multiplex PCR; TCRdb's copy has only in-frame clones and lacks some. The repertoire holds 150,000 or so clones, with 40% to 50% as singletons. Punch biopsies of lesional scalp, plus peripheral blood, were taken from alopecia areata patients. Sequencing was carried out using CD4+ T cells sorted from blood. This clonotype originated in a human donor with alopecia areata.

The CDR3 here is CASSNGNTEAFF. The CDR3, as DNA: TGTGCCAGCAGCAACGGGAACACTGAAGCTTTCTTT. The genes are TRBV6-1 and TRBJ1-1; D not resolved. The germline V and J ends were trimmed by 6 bases and 1 base, with 6 bases remaining between them. CDR1 is MNHNS, CDR2 SASEGT, per germline. This CDR3 has 12 amino acids.